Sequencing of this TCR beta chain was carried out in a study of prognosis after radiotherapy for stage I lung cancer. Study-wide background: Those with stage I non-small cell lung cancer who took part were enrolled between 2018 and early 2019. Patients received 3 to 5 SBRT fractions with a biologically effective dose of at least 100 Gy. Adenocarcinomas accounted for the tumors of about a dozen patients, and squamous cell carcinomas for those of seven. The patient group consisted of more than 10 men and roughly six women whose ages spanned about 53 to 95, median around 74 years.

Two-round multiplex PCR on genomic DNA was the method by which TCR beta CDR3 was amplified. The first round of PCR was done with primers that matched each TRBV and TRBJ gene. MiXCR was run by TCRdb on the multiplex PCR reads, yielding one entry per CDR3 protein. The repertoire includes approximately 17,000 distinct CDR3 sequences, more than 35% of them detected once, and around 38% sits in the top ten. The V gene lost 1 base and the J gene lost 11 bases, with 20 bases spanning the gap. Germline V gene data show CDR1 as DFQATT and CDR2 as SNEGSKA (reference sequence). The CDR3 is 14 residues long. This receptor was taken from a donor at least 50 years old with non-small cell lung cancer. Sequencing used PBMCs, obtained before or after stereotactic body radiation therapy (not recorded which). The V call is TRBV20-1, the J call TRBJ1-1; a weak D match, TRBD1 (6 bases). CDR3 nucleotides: TGCAGTGCTAGAGGGAGGGGACATGTACAGTGTGCTTTCTTT. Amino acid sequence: CSARGRGHVQCAFF.